This T cell receptor beta chain was profiled in a study of blood T cell repertoires in COVID-19. At the level of the study: Nucleic acid was either cDNA or gDNA, and it came from T cells, B-cell-depleted T cells, or PBMCs.

TCRdb's copy holds only in-frame clones and misses some; the assay was immunoSEQ multiplex PCR. The sample has about 52,000 clones; around 86% are singletons. This CDR3 is built from 13 residues. CDR1 SGDLS and CDR2 YYNGEE come from the germline V gene. V was shortened by 0 bases and J by 2 bases, with 5 bases between the two germline ends. The specimen was peripheral blood. This chain links TRBV9 with TRBJ1-2, with D unclear. This sequence originates from a woman of 80 years or more with acute or convalescent COVID-19. The CDR3 reads CASSVARNYGYTF. The CDR3 nucleotides read TGTGCCAGCAGCGTAGCCAGAAACTATGGCTACACCTTC.